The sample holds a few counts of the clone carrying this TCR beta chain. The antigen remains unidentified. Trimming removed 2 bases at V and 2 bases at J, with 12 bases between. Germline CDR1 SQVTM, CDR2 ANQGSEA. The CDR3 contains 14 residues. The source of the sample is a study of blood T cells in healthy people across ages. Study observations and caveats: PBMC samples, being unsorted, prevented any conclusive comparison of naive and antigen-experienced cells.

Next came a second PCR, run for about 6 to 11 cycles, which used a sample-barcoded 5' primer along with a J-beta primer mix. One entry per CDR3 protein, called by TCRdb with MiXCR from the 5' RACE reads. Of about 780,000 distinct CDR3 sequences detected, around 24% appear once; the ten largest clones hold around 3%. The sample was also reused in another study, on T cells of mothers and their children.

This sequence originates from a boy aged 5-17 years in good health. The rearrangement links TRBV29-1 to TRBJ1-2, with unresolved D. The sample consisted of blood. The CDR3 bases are TGCAGCGTTGAATGGGAGAACCTCAACTATGGCTACACCTTC. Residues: CSVEWENLNYGYTF.